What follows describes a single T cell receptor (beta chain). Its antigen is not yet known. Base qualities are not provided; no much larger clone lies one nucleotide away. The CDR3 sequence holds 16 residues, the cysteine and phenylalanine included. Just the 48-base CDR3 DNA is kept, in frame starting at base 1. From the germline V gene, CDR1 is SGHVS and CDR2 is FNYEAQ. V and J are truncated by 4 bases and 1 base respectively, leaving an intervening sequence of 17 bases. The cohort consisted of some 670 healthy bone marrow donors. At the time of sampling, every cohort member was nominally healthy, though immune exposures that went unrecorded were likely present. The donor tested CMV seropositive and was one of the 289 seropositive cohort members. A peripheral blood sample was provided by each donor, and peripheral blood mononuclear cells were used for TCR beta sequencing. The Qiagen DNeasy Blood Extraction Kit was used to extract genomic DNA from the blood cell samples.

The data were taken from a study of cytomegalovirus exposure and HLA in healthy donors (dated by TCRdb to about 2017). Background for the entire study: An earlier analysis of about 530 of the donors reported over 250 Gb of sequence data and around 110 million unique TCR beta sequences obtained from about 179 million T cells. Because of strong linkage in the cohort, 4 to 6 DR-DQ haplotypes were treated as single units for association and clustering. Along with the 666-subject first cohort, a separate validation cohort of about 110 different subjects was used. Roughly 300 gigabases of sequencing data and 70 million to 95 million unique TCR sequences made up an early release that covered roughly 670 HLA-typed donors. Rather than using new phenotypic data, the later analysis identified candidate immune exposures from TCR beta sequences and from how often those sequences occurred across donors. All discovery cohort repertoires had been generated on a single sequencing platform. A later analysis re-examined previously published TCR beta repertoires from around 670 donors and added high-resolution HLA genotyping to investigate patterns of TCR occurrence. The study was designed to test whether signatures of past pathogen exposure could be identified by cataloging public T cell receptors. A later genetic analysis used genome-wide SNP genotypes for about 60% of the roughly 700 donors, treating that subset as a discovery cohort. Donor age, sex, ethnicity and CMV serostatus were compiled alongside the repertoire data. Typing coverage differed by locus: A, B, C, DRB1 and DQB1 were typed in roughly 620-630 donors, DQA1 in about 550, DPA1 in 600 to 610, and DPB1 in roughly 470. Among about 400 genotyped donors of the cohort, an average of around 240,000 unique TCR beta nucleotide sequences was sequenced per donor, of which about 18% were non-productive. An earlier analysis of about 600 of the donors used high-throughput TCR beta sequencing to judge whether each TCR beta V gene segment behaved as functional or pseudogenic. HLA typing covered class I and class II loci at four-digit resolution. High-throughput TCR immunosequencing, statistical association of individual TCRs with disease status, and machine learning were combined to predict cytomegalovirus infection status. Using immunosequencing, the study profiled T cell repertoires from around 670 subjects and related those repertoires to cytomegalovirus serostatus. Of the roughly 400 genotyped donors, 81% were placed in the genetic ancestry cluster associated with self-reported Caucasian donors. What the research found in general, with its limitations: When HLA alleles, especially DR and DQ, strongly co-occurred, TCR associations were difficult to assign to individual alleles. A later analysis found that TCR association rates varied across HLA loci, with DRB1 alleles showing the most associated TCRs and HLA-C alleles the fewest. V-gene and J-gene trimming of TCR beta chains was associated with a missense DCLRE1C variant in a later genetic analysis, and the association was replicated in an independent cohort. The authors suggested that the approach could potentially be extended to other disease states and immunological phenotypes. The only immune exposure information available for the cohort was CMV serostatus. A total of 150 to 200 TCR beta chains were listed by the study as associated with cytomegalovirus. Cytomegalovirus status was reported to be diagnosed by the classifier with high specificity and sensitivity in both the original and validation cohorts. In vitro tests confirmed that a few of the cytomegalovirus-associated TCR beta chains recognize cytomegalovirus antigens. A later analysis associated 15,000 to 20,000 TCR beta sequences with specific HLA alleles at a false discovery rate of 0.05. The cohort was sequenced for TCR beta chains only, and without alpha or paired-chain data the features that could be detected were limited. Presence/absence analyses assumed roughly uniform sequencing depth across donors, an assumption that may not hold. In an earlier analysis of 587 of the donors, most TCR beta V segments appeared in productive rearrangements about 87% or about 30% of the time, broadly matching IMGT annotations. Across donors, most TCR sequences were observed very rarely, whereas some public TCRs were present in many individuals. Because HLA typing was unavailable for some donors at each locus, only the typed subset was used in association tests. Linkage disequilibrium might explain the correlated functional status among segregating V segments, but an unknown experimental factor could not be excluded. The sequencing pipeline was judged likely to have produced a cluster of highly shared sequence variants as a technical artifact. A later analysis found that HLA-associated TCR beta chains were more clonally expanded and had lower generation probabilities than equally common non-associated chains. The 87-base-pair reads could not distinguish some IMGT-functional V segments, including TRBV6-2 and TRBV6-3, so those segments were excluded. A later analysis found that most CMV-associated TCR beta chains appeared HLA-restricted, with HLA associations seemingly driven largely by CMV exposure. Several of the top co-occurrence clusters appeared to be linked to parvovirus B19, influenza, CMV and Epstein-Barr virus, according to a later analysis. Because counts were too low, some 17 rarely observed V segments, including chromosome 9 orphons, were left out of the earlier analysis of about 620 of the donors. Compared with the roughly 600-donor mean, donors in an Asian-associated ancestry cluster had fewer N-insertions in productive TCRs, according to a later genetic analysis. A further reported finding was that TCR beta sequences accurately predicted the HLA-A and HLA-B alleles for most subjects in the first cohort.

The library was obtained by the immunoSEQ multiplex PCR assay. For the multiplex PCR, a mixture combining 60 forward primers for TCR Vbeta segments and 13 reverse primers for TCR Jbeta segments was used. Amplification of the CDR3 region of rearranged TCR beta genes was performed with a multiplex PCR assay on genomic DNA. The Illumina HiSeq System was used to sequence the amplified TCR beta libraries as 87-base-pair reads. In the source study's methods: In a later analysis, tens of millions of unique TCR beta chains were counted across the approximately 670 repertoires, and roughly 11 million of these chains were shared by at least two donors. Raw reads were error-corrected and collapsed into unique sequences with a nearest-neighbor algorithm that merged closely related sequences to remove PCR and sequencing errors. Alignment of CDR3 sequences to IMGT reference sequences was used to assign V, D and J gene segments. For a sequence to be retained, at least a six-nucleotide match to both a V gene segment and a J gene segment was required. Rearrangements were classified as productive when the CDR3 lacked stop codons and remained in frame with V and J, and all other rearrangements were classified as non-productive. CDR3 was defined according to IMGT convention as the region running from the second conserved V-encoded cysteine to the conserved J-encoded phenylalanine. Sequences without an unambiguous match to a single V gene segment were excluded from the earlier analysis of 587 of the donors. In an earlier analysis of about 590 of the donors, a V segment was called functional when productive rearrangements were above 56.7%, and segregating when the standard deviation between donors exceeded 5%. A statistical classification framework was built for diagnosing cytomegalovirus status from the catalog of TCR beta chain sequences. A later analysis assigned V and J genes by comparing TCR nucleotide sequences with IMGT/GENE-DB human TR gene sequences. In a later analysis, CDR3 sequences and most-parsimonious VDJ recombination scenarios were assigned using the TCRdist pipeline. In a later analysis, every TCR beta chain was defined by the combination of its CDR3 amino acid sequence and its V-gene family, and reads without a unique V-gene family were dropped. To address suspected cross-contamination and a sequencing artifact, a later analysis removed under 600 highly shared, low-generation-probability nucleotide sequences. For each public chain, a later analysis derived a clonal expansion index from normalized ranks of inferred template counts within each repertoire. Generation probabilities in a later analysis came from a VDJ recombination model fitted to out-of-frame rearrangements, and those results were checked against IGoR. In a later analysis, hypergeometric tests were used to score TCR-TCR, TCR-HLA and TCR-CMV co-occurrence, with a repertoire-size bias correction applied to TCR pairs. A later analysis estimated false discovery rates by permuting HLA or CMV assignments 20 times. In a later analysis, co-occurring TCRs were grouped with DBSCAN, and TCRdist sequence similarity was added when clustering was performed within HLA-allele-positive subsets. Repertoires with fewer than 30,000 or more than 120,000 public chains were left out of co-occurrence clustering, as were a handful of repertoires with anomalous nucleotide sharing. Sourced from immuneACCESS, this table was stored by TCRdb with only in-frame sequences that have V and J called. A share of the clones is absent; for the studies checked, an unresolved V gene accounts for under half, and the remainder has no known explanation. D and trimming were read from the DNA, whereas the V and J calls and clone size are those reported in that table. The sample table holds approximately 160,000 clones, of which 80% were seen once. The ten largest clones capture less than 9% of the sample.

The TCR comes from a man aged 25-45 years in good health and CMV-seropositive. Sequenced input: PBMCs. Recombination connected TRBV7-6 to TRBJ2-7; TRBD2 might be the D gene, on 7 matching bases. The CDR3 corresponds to CASSWKGGTISYEQYF. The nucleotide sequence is TGTGCCAGCAGCTGGAAGGGGGGGACTATTTCCTACGAGCAGTACTTC.